Below are 8 T cell receptor beta chains sequenced from a single sample in a study of post-analysis software for immune sequencing data. These receptors' targets are unknown. General study results and limits: Roughly 5 TRBV segments (TRBV5-6, TRBV5-1 and TRBV20-1 among them) occurred more frequently in patients than in controls.

Incorporated into the TCR beta cDNA libraries were unique molecular identifiers, which served to reduce PCR and sequencing biases. TCRdb analysed the PCR reads with MiXCR anew, one entry per CDR3 protein. Among approximately 730,000 distinct CDR3 sequences listed, approximately 30% were seen once. The specimen was blood. The receptors were sampled from a girl aged 5 to 17 with multiple sclerosis.

There are a few counts of this clonotype. The V call is TRBV10-3, the J call TRBJ1-5, with 8 bases matching TRBD1. The CDR3 loop spans 14 amino acids. Per the germline V gene, CDR1 is ENHRY and CDR2 is SYGVKD. The J segment lost 1 base and the V segment lost 4 bases, leaving 0 bases of the junction unmatched. The CDR3 DNA follows: TGTGCCATCAGTGGGGACAGGAGCAATCAGCCCCAGCATTTT. Translated: CAISGDRSNQPQHF.

This clonotype was seen ten or more times. The rearrangement uses TRBV7-2 and TRBJ2-4; 12 positions agree with TRBD2. With V trimmed by 3 bases and J by 2 bases, 11 bases remained unmatched. CDR1 SGHTA and CDR2 FQGNSA come from the germline V gene. This CDR3 region has 19 residues. The CDR3, as DNA: TGTGCCAGCAGCTTGCAGACTAGCGGGAGAAGGATGACCAAAAACATTCAGTACTTC. Amino acids: CASSLQTSGRRMTKNIQYF.

This chain links TRBV20-1 with TRBJ1-4; 11 nucleotides agree with TRBD1. Germline loops: CDR1 DFQATT, CDR2 SNEGSKA (reference sequence). The CDR3 totals 16 residues. The V segment lost 7 bases and the J segment 11 bases; nucleotides outside the gene matches: 18. CDR3 loop: CSVMDPSGQGADKLFF. CDR3 bases: TGCAGTGTTATGGACCCGTCAGGACAGGGGGCCGATAAACTGTTTTTT.

The chain is built from TRBV6-2 or TRBV6-3 and TRBJ1-5; D call uncertain. Germline assignment: CDR1 MNHEY and CDR2 SVGEGT. The ends were cut back, 2 bases at V and 2 bases at J, with 13 bases in the middle. The CDR3 totals 16 residues. CDR3 bases: TGTGCCAGCAGTTACCGCCGGAGGAGGGGCAATCAGCCCCAGCATTTT. This gives the protein CASSYRRRRGNQPQHF.

This chain connects TRBV5-1 to TRBJ2-4, with a tentative D call TRBD2 (6 bases). The germline gives CDR1 SGHRS, CDR2 YFSETQ. V lost 3 bases to trimming and J lost 0 bases, with 13 bases between them. The CDR3 spans 16 residues. The CDR3 here is CASSSEGTVAKNIQYF. The CDR3 bases are TGCGCCAGCAGCTCGGAGGGAACCGTAGCCAAAAACATTCAGTACTTC.

This clonotype has a single count. Being one base from a much bigger clone, this may be a read error. The chain is built from TRBV10-3 and TRBJ2-3; 11 nucleotides line up with TRBD2. CDR3 length: 16 residues. Germline CDR1 reads ENHRY; CDR2 reads SYGVKD. The CDR3 bases are TGTGCGGGCAGGGGACTAGCGGAGAAACCCACAGATACGCAGTATTTT. Its translation: CAGRGLAEKPTDTQYF.

With regard to this clonotype: This may arise from a read error, as a much more abundant clone is one base away. The chain uses TRBV24-1 and TRBJ2-5; D ambiguous. Per the germline V gene, CDR1 is KGHDR and CDR2 is SFDVKD. The CDR3 sequence is 15 residues long. The DNA for the CDR3 is TGTACCACCGGCCGTATAGGCGCAGAGCAAGAGACCCAGTACTTC. It encodes CTTGRIGAEQETQYF.

With regard to this clonotype: Relative to the germline gene, one junction end is altered; a read error may explain this. The chain uses TRBV6-4 and TRBJ2-3; D is undetermined. Per the germline V gene, CDR1 is MRHNA and CDR2 is SNTAGT. This CDR3 is 13 amino acids long. CDR3 protein: CASSDSIWGTQCF. The CDR3 nucleotides read TGTGCCAGCAGTGACTCGATTTGGGGAACGCAGTGTTTT.